The present TCR beta chain was sequenced within a study of blood T cells in healthy people across ages. Study conclusions and caveats: The study found more naive CD4+ cells and higher diversity in long-lived than aged donors.

Sample-barcoded 5' priming and a J-beta primer mix drove a second PCR of 7 to 11 cycles. TCRdb recomputed calls from the 5' RACE reads with MiXCR, one row per CDR3 protein. In the table there are hundreds of thousands of distinct CDR3 sequences, around 48% of which are singletons. Total RNA was isolated from each sample in quantities of at least 5 micrograms. With 3 bases clipped from V and 0 bases from J, the junction kept 9 bases outside the gene matches. Per germline, CDR1 LNHNV and CDR2 YYDKDF (reference sequence). CDR3 length equals 17 residues. This clonotype showed up just a few times. Its antigen remains unknown.

The TCR comes from a woman aged 60-75 years in good health. The gene calls are TRBV15 and TRBJ2-5; TRBD1 aligns across 8 bases. The specimen sequenced was blood. The DNA for the CDR3 is TGTGCCACCAGCAGGACCAGGGGGACAGGTAACCAAGAGACCCAGTACTTC. As protein: CATSRTRGTGNQETQYF.